The present entry profiles one T cell receptor (beta chain) with its context. Its antigen is not identified. Clones were sequenced by immunoSEQ multiplex PCR, and TCRdb holds only the in-frame ones, with some missing. The sample has some 5,000 clones, just over 75% seen once; the top ten hold roughly 27%. These data come from a study of T cell clonotyping in hematopoietic cell transplantation. Notes on the study in general: Pathologically expanded recipient clonotypes increased progressively from day 30 to day 180 as diversity fell. Cells were unsorted, so CD4 and CD8 contributions were not separated.

Trimming shortened V by 5 bases and J by 5 bases, and 13 bases separated the two germline ends. The CDR3 totals 13 residues. Germline V gives CDR1 SGHRS, CDR2 YFSETQ. Blood collection times were about day -28 and days 30, 100, 180 posttransplant. This sample comprised PBMCs, obtained 100 days after allogeneic stem cell transplant. The chain links TRBV5-1 to TRBJ1-1; tentatively, D is TRBD1 (5 bases). The TCR was taken from a male patient aged 50 or older who had an allogeneic stem cell transplant from an unrelated donor, so the T cells may come from the graft donor. Some clones in this sample may be carry-over from other donors' samples. The CDR3 protein is CASSPEGRTEAFF. CDR3 in DNA: TGCGCCAGCAGTCCAGAGGGGCGGACTGAAGCTTTCTTT.